These T cell receptor beta chains were read from a single sample in a study of response to subunit inactivated influenza vaccine. TCRdb passed the RT-PCR reads through MiXCR, listing each CDR3 protein once. The sample shows about 570,000 distinct CDR3 sequences, approximately 12% of them seen only once. This specimen was PBMCs from blood, taken on the day of vaccination. The origin of the receptors is a man in his fifties who received an inactivated influenza vaccine. Each CDR3 is given with its conserved first and last residue. The order of the fields is clone size, V gene, J gene, D gene, CDR3 DNA, CDR3 protein. D genes are given only for firm matches. Expanded clones get a size class; other rows say once, few or many, or leave the size out.

few,TRBV7-9,TRBJ2-4,TRBD2,TGTGCCAGCAGCCCCCCTAGCGGGAGCTGGGCCAAAAACATTCAGTACTTC,CASSPPSGSWAKNIQYF
NA,TRBV15,TRBJ2-3,NA,TGTGCCACCAACGGACCGGAAGATACGCAGTATTTT,CATNGPEDTQYF
few,TRBV20-1,TRBJ2-1,TRBD2,TGCAGTGCTGGAGGAGGACTAGCGGGACTCTCCTACAATGAGCAGTTCTTC,CSAGGGLAGLSYNEQFF
once,TRBV3-1,TRBJ2-5,NA,TGTGCCAGCAGCCCAGAGGTAGCGGAGCCGTGGGAGACCCAGTACTTC,CASSPEVAEPWETQYF
few,TRBV6-1,TRBJ2-5,NA,TGTGCCAGCAGTGAAGGAGGCAGGCAAGAGACCCAGTACTTC,CASSEGGRQETQYF
few,TRBV5-6,TRBJ2-3,TRBD1,TGTGCCAGCAGCTTGGCGACAGGGAAAACAGATACGCAGTATTTT,CASSLATGKTDTQYF
NA,TRBV20-1,TRBJ2-1,TRBD1,TGCAGTGCCACCCTAGGGGGCTGGGGCAATGAGCAGTTCTTC,CSATLGGWGNEQFF
few,TRBV24-1,TRBJ2-3,NA,TGTGCCACCAGTGACCCTAGGGGCGCAGATACGCAGTATTTT,CATSDPRGADTQYF
NA,TRBV5-1,TRBJ2-5,TRBD1,TGCGCCAGCCTCGGGGGTGGCCGGACAGGGGGCGAGACCCAGTACTTC,CASLGGGRTGGETQYF
NA,TRBV9,TRBJ2-2,NA,TGTGCCAGCAGCGTTTTGTCATCCGCCCCCTCCGGGGAGCTGTTTTTT,CASSVLSSAPSGELFF
few,TRBV29-1,TRBJ2-5,NA,TGCAGCGTCCCGGGGGAAGGGCCCGCTGAGACCCAGTACTTC,CSVPGEGPAETQYF
NA,TRBV7-2,TRBJ2-1,NA,TGTGCCAGCAGCATCAGAGCGGTATACAATGAGCAGTTCTTC,CASSIRAVYNEQFF
many,TRBV4-3,TRBJ2-7,TRBD2,TGCGCCAGCAGCCAAGACCTAGCTAGCGGAGCCTACGAGCAGTACTTC,CASSQDLASGAYEQYF
few,TRBV18,TRBJ1-2,TRBD1,TGTGCCAGCTCACCCGGACAGGGGAAGAGCTACACCTTC,CASSPGQGKSYTF
NA,TRBV6-5,TRBJ2-2,NA,TGTGCCAGCACCTACACGAGGGCGCACACCGGGGAGCTGTTTTTT,CASTYTRAHTGELFF
few,TRBV18,TRBJ2-5,NA,TGTGCCAGCTGGGGGCAAGAGACCCAGTACTTC,CASWGQETQYF
few,TRBV7-9,TRBJ1-6,NA,TGTGCCAGCAGCTTAGGCCCCCCCAGGGAGAAGGATTCACCCCTCCACTTT,CASSLGPPREKDSPLHF
few,TRBV7-2,TRBJ2-5,NA,TGTGCCAGCACACGGGGGAGTTCGGAGACCCAGTACTTC,CASTRGSSETQYF
NA,TRBV15,TRBJ1-3,NA,TGTGCCACCAGCAGAGATTTAACGGCTGGAAACACCATATATTTT,CATSRDLTAGNTIYF
few,TRBV24-1,TRBJ2-1,NA,TGTGCCACCAGTGCGAGCCTCTACGGGGTCAATGAGCAGTTCTTC,CATSASLYGVNEQFF
NA,TRBV19,TRBJ2-7,TRBD2,TGTGCCAGTAGTATAGCAGCGACTAGCGGGGAGCAGTACTTC,CASSIAATSGEQYF
NA,TRBV7-8,TRBJ2-1,NA,TGTGCCAGCAGCTTGACCCGATCCAGCGCCTACAATGAGCAGTTCTTC,CASSLTRSSAYNEQFF
few,TRBV2,TRBJ2-7,TRBD1,TGTGCCAGCAGTCAAGACAGGGGGCCTCGGGACGAGCAGTACTTC,CASSQDRGPRDEQYF
NA,TRBV2,TRBJ2-4,NA,TGTGCCAGCAGAGAGGGGGAGGCCAAAAACATTCAGTACTTC,CASREGEAKNIQYF
NA,TRBV11-3,TRBJ2-1,NA,TGTGCCAGCAGCCGGGTCGACGGTGAGCAGTTCTTC,CASSRVDGEQFF
few,TRBV3-1,TRBJ2-5,TRBD1,TGTGCCAGCAGCCAAGATATCTCGACAGGGCATATACAAGAGACCCAGTACTTC,CASSQDISTGHIQETQYF
few,TRBV20-1,TRBJ2-7,NA,TGCAGTGCTAGCTCCTATTCAGACGAGCAGTACTTC,CSASSYSDEQYF
few,TRBV4-2,TRBJ2-7,NA,TGTGCCAGCAGCCAAGCTTTGAGGGCTTCCTACGAGCAGTACTTC,CASSQALRASYEQYF
many,TRBV6-2/TRBV6-3,TRBJ2-1,NA,TGTGCCAGCAGTACGGGTCCTCTCAATGAGCAGTTCTTC,CASSTGPLNEQFF
many,TRBV5-1,TRBJ2-7,NA,TGCGCCAGCAGAGGAACAGCCTACGAGCAGTACTTC,CASRGTAYEQYF
many,TRBV20-1,TRBJ2-7,NA,TGCAGTGCTAGAGATCACAGGACAAGCGCCTACGAGCAGTACTTC,CSARDHRTSAYEQYF
NA,TRBV27,TRBJ2-5,NA,TGTGCCAGCAGTAACGGCAGGCTCAAGACCCAGTACTTC,CASSNGRLKTQYF
few,TRBV20-1,TRBJ2-3,TRBD2,TGCAGTGCTAGAGATCGGCTAGCGGGGACCTATACGCAGTATTTT,CSARDRLAGTYTQYF
few,TRBV29-1,TRBJ2-1,TRBD1,TGCAGCGTTGTTGGGACAGGGATGTACAATGAGCAGTTCTTC,CSVVGTGMYNEQFF
many,TRBV14,TRBJ2-2,NA,TGTGCCAGCAGCTCGGGACGTAGGACCGGGGAGCTGTTTTTT,CASSSGRRTGELFF
NA,TRBV5-1,TRBJ2-6,TRBD1,TGCGCCAGCAGCTTTGACAGGGGCTTCTCTGGGGCCAACGTCCTGACTTTC,CASSFDRGFSGANVLTF
NA,TRBV6-2/TRBV6-3,TRBJ2-1,NA,TGTGCCAGCAGTTACTTTTCGCTAGATCCCTACAATGAGCAGTTCTTC,CASSYFSLDPYNEQFF
many,TRBV12-3/TRBV12-4,TRBJ2-2,NA,TGTGCCAGCATTGCGCGAATAAACACCGGGGAGCTGTTTTTT,CASIARINTGELFF
NA,TRBV6-5,TRBJ2-7,NA,TGTGCCAGCAGTTCCCCACCCACCTACGAGCAGTACTTC,CASSSPPTYEQYF
few,TRBV11-2,TRBJ2-7,NA,TGTGCCAGCACCCTCGACAGCCTCAGCTCCTACGAGCAGTACTTC,CASTLDSLSSYEQYF
few,TRBV3-1,TRBJ2-7,TRBD1,TGTGCCAGCAGCGATGACAGGGGGCGCTTGGACGAGCAGTACTTC,CASSDDRGRLDEQYF
once,TRBV13,TRBJ2-3,NA,TGTGCCAGCAGCCCAGGAATAGATACGCAGTATTTT,CASSPGIDTQYF
few,TRBV18,TRBJ1-1,NA,TGTGCCAGCTCACCCGACCGGTTTCTTAACACTGAAGCTTTCTTT,CASSPDRFLNTEAFF
few,TRBV12-3/TRBV12-4,TRBJ2-1,TRBD2,TGTGCCAGCAGGACCGGGACTAGCGGGTGGGATGAGCAGTTCTTC,CASRTGTSGWDEQFF
NA,TRBV20-1,TRBJ2-1,TRBD1,TGCAGTGCAACGGGACAGGGACACTCCTACAATGAGCAGTTCTTC,CSATGQGHSYNEQFF
few,TRBV9,TRBJ2-6,NA,TGTGCCAGCAGCGCCTCGACAGGTGCTAGCTCTGGGGCCAACGTCCTGACTTTC,CASSASTGASSGANVLTF
few,TRBV29-1,TRBJ1-2,NA,TGCAGCGTTGAAGGATATGTTGGCTACACCTTC,CSVEGYVGYTF
few,TRBV29-1,TRBJ2-7,TRBD1,TGCAGCGTCTCTGACAGGGACCCTCCCTACGAGCAGTACTTC,CSVSDRDPPYEQYF
NA,TRBV12-3/TRBV12-4,TRBJ2-1,TRBD2,TGTGCCAGCAGCCTTTCAGTAGGACTAGCGGGAGGGAATGAGCAGTTCTTC,CASSLSVGLAGGNEQFF
NA,TRBV20-1,TRBJ2-5,NA,TGCAGTGCTAGAGTTTCCTCAGAGACCCAGTACTTC,CSARVSSETQYF
NA,TRBV2,TRBJ2-4,TRBD1,TGTGCCAGCAGTATCACAGGGGGGTCCAAAAACATTCAGTACTTC,CASSITGGSKNIQYF
NA,TRBV12-3/TRBV12-4,TRBJ1-6,TRBD1,TGTGCCAGCAAACCTACCGGGACAGGGCCGGAATCACCCCTCCACTTT,CASKPTGTGPESPLHF
NA,TRBV11-2,TRBJ1-5,NA,TGTGCCAGCAGCTTAGGCAGAACTAGCAATCAGCCCCAGCATTTT,CASSLGRTSNQPQHF